This T cell receptor (beta chain) was sequenced in a study of blood T cell repertoires in COVID-19. Profiled with immunoSEQ multiplex PCR; TCRdb holds only in-frame clones, not every one. The profile shows about 40,000 clones, 88% of them singletons. V dropped 2 bases and J dropped 0 bases, with 12 bases sitting between them. Germline CDR1 and CDR2: LNHDA and SQIVND (reference sequence). The CDR3 length is 16 residues. The sequenced sample consisted of peripheral blood. This receptor was taken from a woman in her seventies with acute or convalescent COVID-19. V is TRBV19 and J is TRBJ2-3; possible D gene TRBD2, 6 bases. This chain's CDR3 is CASSIKSGRSTDTQYF. In DNA, the CDR3 is TGTGCCAGTAGTATAAAGTCCGGGAGAAGCACAGATACGCAGTATTTT.